This T cell receptor beta chain is drawn from a study of blood T cell repertoires in COVID-19. Study as a whole: The analysed material was cDNA or gDNA that came from T cells, B-cell-depleted T cells, or PBMCs.

Recovery among Cohort 3 donors was established by two negative PCRs, clearance, or symptom resolution. V shed 0 bases and J 5 bases; nucleotides not matched to a gene: 2. This CDR3 region has 15 residues. Germline CDR1 LNHNV, CDR2 YYDKDF (reference sequence). Authors' methods: How many nucleated cells were present was estimated from reference gene primer amplification. TCRdb keeps only in-frame clones here, not all; method: immunoSEQ multiplex PCR. V, J and clone size are taken as reported in that table, and D and trimming were inferred from the DNA itself. The sample consists of some 130,000 clones, about nine tenths of them appearing once.

This clonotype was obtained from a man aged 50-60 years who had recovered from COVID-19. The V gene is TRBV15, the J gene TRBJ1-4; TRBD1 aligns across 8 bases. What was sequenced was PBMCs or T cells enriched from blood (not recorded which). Here the CDR3 DNA reads TGTGCCACCAGCAGAGACAGGGGGCTCAATGAAAAACTGTTTTTT. Translated: CATSRDRGLNEKLFF.